The rows below give T cell receptor beta chains drawn from one sample of a study of T cells in Graves' hyperthyroidism and ophthalmopathy. TCRdb fed the multiplex PCR reads into MiXCR, producing one record per CDR3 protein. This sample has 300,000 or so distinct CDR3 sequences, with over 20% found just once. The sample taken for sequencing was blood. These receptors all come from a woman aged 50 to 60 with Graves' hyperthyroidism. Both conserved end residues are part of each CDR3. A D gene is named only where the DNA matches it firmly. Clone size is stated in some rows and not others, as once, few, many or a class when expanded.

V gene,CDR3 length,D gene,J gene,clone size,CDR3 DNA,CDR3 protein
TRBV28,18,.,TRBJ2-3,many,TGTGCCAGCAGTGATATCCGGGACAATCGTACTAGCACAGATACGCAGTATTTT,CASSDIRDNRTSTDTQYF
TRBV3-1,14,.,TRBJ1-5,once,TGTGCCAGCAGCCATGGGGACACGGGTCAGCCCCAGCATTTT,CASSHGDTGQPQHF
TRBV20-1,16,.,TRBJ1-1,.,TGCAGTGCTAGCGCCACAGGGTTTAATATGAACACTGAAGCTTTCTTT,CSASATGFNMNTEAFF
TRBV25-1,15,TRBD1,TRBJ2-7,few,TGTGCCAGCAGTGAATGGGGGACAGGGAACTACGAGCAGTACTTC,CASSEWGTGNYEQYF
TRBV5-5,15,TRBD2,TRBJ2-5,many,TGTGCCAGCAGCTTGGCTCTAGCGGGCCAAGAGACCCAGTACTTC,CASSLALAGQETQYF
TRBV19,13,TRBD1,TRBJ2-1,.,TGTGCCAGTAAGACAGGGGGAGAGAATGAGCAGTTCTTC,CASKTGGENEQFF
TRBV7-8,15,TRBD2,TRBJ2-1,many,TGTGCCAGCAGCCAAGGGACTAGCGGGAGGGATGAGCAGTTCTTC,CASSQGTSGRDEQFF
TRBV6-1,13,.,TRBJ1-2,few,TGTGCCAGCAAACCCGGTGCGGAGTATGGCTACACCTTC,CASKPGAEYGYTF
TRBV7-8,13,.,TRBJ2-2,few,TGTGCCAGCAGCCCCCGCTACACCGGGGAGCTGTTTTTT,CASSPRYTGELFF
TRBV4-1,17,TRBD2,TRBJ2-1,many,TGCGCCAGCAGCCATTCTAGCGGGAGGGCCAAGGACAATGAGCAGTTCTTC,CASSHSSGRAKDNEQFF
TRBV2,11,.,TRBJ2-7,.,TGTGCCAGCACTACAGCGCTCGAGCAGTACTTC,CASTTALEQYF
TRBV6-4,15,.,TRBJ2-2,.,TGTGCCAGCAGTGACTCGTTCAGGGACACCGGGGAGCTGTTTTTT,CASSDSFRDTGELFF
TRBV2,15,.,TRBJ2-5,many,TGTGCCAGCAGTGCAGAAATTGGAGCGACCTATACCCAGTACTTC,CASSAEIGATYTQYF
TRBV12-3/TRBV12-4,13,.,TRBJ1-1,many,TGTGCCAGCAGTATCAGACAGTACACTGAAGCTTTCTTT,CASSIRQYTEAFF
TRBV30,14,.,TRBJ1-5,.,TGTGCCTGGAGTGTAGGCGGATACAATCAGCCCCAGCATTTT,CAWSVGGYNQPQHF
TRBV3-1,12,.,TRBJ2-5,.,TGTGCCAGCAGAGGACAAGGAGAGACCCAGTACTTC,CASRGQGETQYF
TRBV10-1,13,.,TRBJ1-1,.,TGCGCCGGGGTACCGACGGAGAACACTGAAGCTTTCTTT,CAGVPTENTEAFF
TRBV20-1,14,.,TRBJ1-6,.,TGCAGTGGCCGGGGGATCTCCTGTAATTCACCCCTCCACTTT,CSGRGISCNSPLHF
TRBV30,13,.,TRBJ2-7,.,TGTGCCTGGAGTGTACCGGGAGTTTATGAGCAGTACTTC,CAWSVPGVYEQYF
TRBV7-6,13,.,TRBJ2-5,many,TGTGCCAGCAGCACGGACTATGGGGAGACCCAGTACTTC,CASSTDYGETQYF
TRBV20-1,18,TRBD2,TRBJ2-1,.,TGCAGTGCTAGAGTGTCTTTGACTAGCGGGTTATCCTACAATGAGCAGTTCTTC,CSARVSLTSGLSYNEQFF
TRBV4-1,17,TRBD2,TRBJ2-5,.,TGCGCCAGCAGCCCCATAATAGCGGGGGGCACCCTGGAGACCCAGTACTTC,CASSPIIAGGTLETQYF